This T cell receptor beta chain was profiled in a study of T cells after yellow fever vaccination. The CDR3 runs to 15 residues. V shed 6 bases, J shed 7 bases, and the junction held 13 bases outside the gene matches. Germline lookup yields CDR1 MNHNS and CDR2 SASEGT. This clonotype was counted only a few times. One entry per CDR3 protein, called by TCRdb with MiXCR from the 5' RACE reads. The sample includes 300,000 to 400,000 distinct CDR3 sequences, over 8% of them seen just once. The sequence came from a young man who received the YFV17D yellow fever vaccine. This chain uses TRBV6-1 with TRBJ1-2; 8 positions match TRBD1. Here the sequenced sample was PBMCs, taken on the day of the first yellow fever vaccination. The CDR3 region is CASSPPLDRDLGYTF. The DNA for the CDR3 is TGTGCCAGCAGCCCCCCCCTGGACAGGGACCTTGGCTACACCTTC.